The 17 T cell receptor beta chains presented below share a single source sample, sequenced in a study of CD4 T cells in relation to SARS-CoV-2 and coronaviruses. The data were produced by immunoSEQ multiplex PCR, yet TCRdb's version contains in-frame clones alone and is incomplete. This table holds around 15,000 clones, 78% found once. No antigen has been identified for these receptors. Before the COVID-19 pandemic, during about 2010-2018, CD4+ T cells were taken from unexposed donors. After ten to eleven days of culture, CD4+ T cells were isolated. Material for sequencing was CD4+ T cells from PBMCs, cultured in vitro. These receptors came from a human donor in good health.

The chain uses TRBV5-6 and TRBJ2-1; D gene unclear. Looked up from germline, CDR1 is SGHDT and CDR2 is YYEEEE. The germline V and J ends were trimmed by 1 base and 0 bases, with 11 bases remaining between them. This CDR3 spans 16 amino acids. CDR3 region: CASSLKVLSSYNEQFF. CDR3 DNA: TGTGCCAGCAGCTTGAAAGTTTTAAGCTCCTACAATGAGCAGTTCTTC.

This clone was picked up a small number of times. CDR3 coding DNA: TGCGCCAGCAGCCTCGGGACAGGATTCCCCGAGCAGTACTTC. Protein: CASSLGTGFPEQYF. The chain uses TRBV5-1 and TRBJ2-7; 8 bases match TRBD1. The CDR3 sequence is 14 residues long. The trim removed 4 bases at V and 6 bases at J, leaving 9 bases unmatched. Germline V gene data show CDR1 as SGHRS and CDR2 as YFSETQ.

The rearrangement joins TRBV7-2 to TRBJ1-5, with D hard to call. V gave up 1 base and J gave up 3 bases, with 4 bases separating them. The CDR3 is 13 residues long. Germline CDR1 reads SGHTA; CDR2 reads FQGNSA. The DNA of the CDR3 is TGTGCCAGCAGCTTAGGCCCCAATCAGCCCCAGCATTTT. Amino acids: CASSLGPNQPQHF. The complete variable domain, with remaining parts taken from reference TRBV7-2 and TRBJ1-5, reads GAGVSQSPSNKVTEKGKDVELRCDPISGHTALYWYRQSLGQGLEFLIYFQGNSAPDKSGLPSDRFSAERTGGSVSTLTIQRTQQEDSAVYLCASSLGPNQPQHFGDGTRLSIL.

This chain connects TRBV30 to TRBJ1-2, with D unresolved. This CDR3 is built from 14 residues. CDR1 is GTSNPN and CDR2 is SVGIG in the germline V gene (reference sequence). The germline V and J ends were trimmed by 3 bases and 2 bases, with 13 bases remaining between them. CDR3: CAWSGRGGNYGYTF. CDR3 DNA sequence: TGTGCCTGGAGCGGACGGGGAGGGAACTATGGCTACACCTTC.

The chain joins TRBV6-5 to TRBJ2-1, with TRBD1 matching 10 bases. After removal of 7 bases from V and 7 bases from J, the junction contained 4 bases not matched to a gene. Germline CDR1 and CDR2: MNHEY and SVGAGI. The CDR3 runs 13 residues. As DNA, the CDR3 is TGTGCCAGCAACCCGGGACAGGGGAATGAGCAGTTCTTC. Its protein is CASNPGQGNEQFF.

The chain couples TRBV18 to TRBJ2-3; D gene uncertain. The CDR3 is 16 amino acids. The V gene lost 3 bases and the J gene lost 6 bases, with 19 bases spanning the gap. Germline V gives CDR1 KGHSH, CDR2 LQKENI. The CDR3 DNA reads as TGTGCCAGCTCACCGCAGGCCCTCTACACGACGGATACGCAGTATTTT. It translates to CASSPQALYTTDTQYF.

This clone appeared a single time. The rearrangement joins TRBV6-2 or TRBV6-3 to TRBJ2-3, with TRBD2 identical over 9 bases. The CDR3 spans 18 residues. The V and J ends lost 3 bases and 3 bases, in that order; junction bases with no gene match: 13. Germline V gene lookup returns CDR1 MNHEY and CDR2 SVGEGT. The CDR3 region is CASSYSMGREGRTDTQYF. The CDR3 DNA follows: TGTGCCAGCAGTTATTCGATGGGGCGGGAGGGCCGTACAGATACGCAGTATTTT.

Concerning this clone: One end of the junction varies from germline; a read error may be responsible. The V and J genes are TRBV24-1 and TRBJ1-2, with 8 bases fitting TRBD1. There are 12 residues in the CDR3. Germline V gives CDR1 KGHDR, CDR2 SFDVKD. The CDR3 DNA sequence: TGTGCCACCAGTGACCCCAGGGGGCGCAACTACTTC. It encodes CATSDPRGRNYF.

This chain's CDR3 is CASSRMTGADMNPVNQPQHF. As DNA, the CDR3 is TGCGCCAGCAGTCGAATGACAGGGGCGGACATGAATCCCGTTAATCAGCCCCAGCATTTT. The rearrangement uses TRBV23-1 and TRBJ1-5; 8 nucleotides agree with TRBD1. TRBV23-1 is given ORF status, its function remaining uncertain. The CDR3 is 20 amino acids. The V gene end was trimmed by 4 bases and the J gene end by 4 bases; junction bases not matched to a gene: 21.

The CDR3 sequence is CASNQWDSSGNTIYF. CDR3 nucleotides: TGTGCCAGTAACCAATGGGACAGCTCTGGAAACACCATATATTTT. The chain carries TRBV19 and TRBJ1-3; TRBD1 agrees at 7 bases. Germline assignment: CDR1 LNHDA and CDR2 SQIVND (reference sequence). The V gene end was trimmed by 7 bases and the J gene end by 0 bases; junction bases not matched to a gene: 6. The CDR3 consists of 15 residues.

This clone was recorded once. The chain joins TRBV3-1 (or the pseudogene TRBV3-2) to TRBJ1-2; a possible D gene is TRBD1 (6 bases). The germline V gene has CDR1 LGHDT and CDR2 YNNKEL (reference sequence). This CDR3 has 13 residues. Trimming removed 6 bases from V and 4 bases from J, with 12 bases in between. The CDR3: CASRSSGAYGYTF. The CDR3 bases are TGTGCCAGCAGATCCTCAGGGGCCTATGGCTACACCTTC.

This chain uses TRBV6-4 with TRBJ2-2; 14 bases are shared with TRBD2. Losses at the gene ends were 3 bases for V and 7 bases for J; bases not matched to a gene: 1. The CDR3 runs 15 residues. Germline V gives CDR1 MRHNA, CDR2 SNTAGT. The CDR3: CASSEGTSGSGELFF. The CDR3, as DNA: TGTGCCAGCAGTGAGGGGACTAGCGGGAGCGGGGAGCTGTTTTTT.

The chain couples TRBV24-1 to TRBJ2-2, with 8 nucleotides matching TRBD2. CDR1 is KGHDR, CDR2 SFDVKD, per germline. CDR3 length: 15 amino acids. The V gene end was trimmed by 1 base and the J gene end by 3 bases; junction bases not matched to a gene: 0. CDR3 DNA: TGTGCCACCAGTGATTTAGCGGGAGACACCGGGGAGCTGTTTTTT. Translating gives CATSDLAGDTGELFF.

The gene calls are TRBV10-1 and TRBJ2-2; D perhaps matches TRBD1 (6 bases). CDR1 WNHNN and CDR2 SYGVQD come from the germline V gene (reference sequence). V lost 1 base, J lost 7 bases, and 10 bases lay in between. The CDR3 length is 14 residues. CDR3 nucleotides: TGCGCCAGCAGTGAGTGGCAGGGGCACGGGGAGCTGTTTTTT. It codes for CASSEWQGHGELFF.

The chain combines TRBV7-3 with TRBJ2-1; possible D gene TRBD2, 6 bases. CDR1 SGHTA and CDR2 FQGTGA come from the germline V gene. Trimming took off 5 bases at V and 4 bases at J, with 18 bases between the two ends. The CDR3 consists of 16 residues. CDR3 DNA sequence: TGTGCCAGCAGCCCCCTCGGGGCGGGGCCTTACAATGAGCAGTTCTTC. The encoded protein is CASSPLGAGPYNEQFF.

This rearrangement joins TRBV7-3 to TRBJ2-3; D unclear. CDR1 is SGHTA and CDR2 is FQGTGA in the germline V gene. This CDR3 contains 13 residues. Trimming removed 3 bases at V and 1 base at J, with 5 bases between. The CDR3 protein is CASSFSGTDTQYF. The CDR3, as DNA: TGTGCCAGCAGCTTTTCAGGCACAGATACGCAGTATTTT.

V is TRBV5-1 and J is TRBJ2-1; 8 bases align to TRBD2. CDR3 length: 16 amino acids. Germline V CDR1 and CDR2: SGHRS, YFSETQ. After removal of 0 bases from V and 4 bases from J, the junction contained 6 bases not matched to a gene. CDR3 amino acids: CASSLDFGGGYNEQFF. As DNA, the CDR3 is TGCGCCAGCAGCTTGGATTTTGGCGGGGGGTACAATGAGCAGTTCTTC.